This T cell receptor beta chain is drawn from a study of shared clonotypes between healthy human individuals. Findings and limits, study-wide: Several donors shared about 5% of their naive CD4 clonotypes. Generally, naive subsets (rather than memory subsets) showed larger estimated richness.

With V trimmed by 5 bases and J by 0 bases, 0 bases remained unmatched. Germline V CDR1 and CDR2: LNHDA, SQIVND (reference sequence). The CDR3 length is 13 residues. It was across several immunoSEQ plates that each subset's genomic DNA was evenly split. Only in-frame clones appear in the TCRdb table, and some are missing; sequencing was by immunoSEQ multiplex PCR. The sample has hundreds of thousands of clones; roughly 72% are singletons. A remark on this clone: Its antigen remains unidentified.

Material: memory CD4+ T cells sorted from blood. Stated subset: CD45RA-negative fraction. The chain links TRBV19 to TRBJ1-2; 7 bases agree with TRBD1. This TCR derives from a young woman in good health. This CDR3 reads CASSGQANYGYTF. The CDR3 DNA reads TGTGCCAGTAGTGGACAGGCTAACTATGGCTACACCTTC.